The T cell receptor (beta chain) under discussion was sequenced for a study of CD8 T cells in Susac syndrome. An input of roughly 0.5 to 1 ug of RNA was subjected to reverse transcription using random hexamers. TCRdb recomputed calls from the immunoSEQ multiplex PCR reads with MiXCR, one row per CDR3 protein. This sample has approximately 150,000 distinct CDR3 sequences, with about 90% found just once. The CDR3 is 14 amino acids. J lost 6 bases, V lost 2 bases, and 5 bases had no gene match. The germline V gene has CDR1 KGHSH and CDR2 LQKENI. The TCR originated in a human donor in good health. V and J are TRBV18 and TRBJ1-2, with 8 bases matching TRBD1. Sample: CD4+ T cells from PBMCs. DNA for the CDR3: TGTGCCAGCTCACCAGGACAGGGACCCGATGGCTACACCTTC. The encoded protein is CASSPGQGPDGYTF.